There are many counts of the clone carrying this T cell receptor beta chain. The CDR3 spans 14 residues. CDR1 SGHTA and CDR2 FQGNSA come from the germline V gene. Deletions cut 6 bases from V and 0 bases from J, with 9 bases between. TCRdb redid the calling of the RT-PCR reads with MiXCR, one entry per CDR3 protein. The sample lists about 680,000 distinct CDR3 sequences, 12% to 15% occurring once. Sequencing was done on a sample of memory CD4+ T cells from blood. The source of this sequence is a female donor in good health, serving as a healthy control. V gene TRBV7-2 combines with J gene TRBJ1-5; the D gene is possibly TRBD1 (5 bases). The CDR3 DNA follows: TGTGCCAGCAGTTTGGGGACTAGCAATCAGCCCCAGCATTTT. Encoded protein: CASSLGTSNQPQHF. The complete variable domain, with remaining parts taken from reference TRBV7-2 and TRBJ1-5, reads GAGVSQSPSNKVTEKGKDVELRCDPISGHTALYWYRQSLGQGLEFLIYFQGNSAPDKSGLPSDRFSAERTGGSVSTLTIQRTQQEDSAVYLCASSLGTSNQPQHFGDGTRLSIL.